Listed here are 16 T cell receptor beta chains from one sample, sequenced in a study of identical twins. TCRdb re-called the 5' RACE reads through MiXCR, storing one row per CDR3 protein. In the table there are about 490,000 distinct CDR3 sequences, roughly 15% of which are singletons. These data were also reused for a study on yellow fever vaccine responses in identical twins.

The sample consisted of CD4+ T cells sorted from blood. The receptor set was obtained from a woman younger than 35 in good health.

This clonotype has just a few counts. The chain recombines TRBV6-1 with TRBJ1-4; D not resolved. Trimming took 6 bases from V and 7 from J, leaving 15 bases between them. Germline CDR1 MNHNS, CDR2 SASEGT. This CDR3 comprises 14 residues. Here the CDR3 DNA reads TGTGCCAGCAGCTCCGGGAGCCGGAGTGAAAAACTGTTTTTT. It specifies CASSSGSRSEKLFF.

Here the CDR3 reads CASSMPRQGPYNEQFF. The CDR3 DNA sequence: TGCGCCAGCAGCATGCCCAGACAGGGACCCTACAATGAGCAGTTCTTC. This rearrangement joins TRBV5-1 to TRBJ2-1, with TRBD1 matching over 7 bases. Germline V lookup: CDR1 SGHRS, CDR2 YFSETQ. The V and J ends lost 4 bases and 2 bases, in that order; junction bases with no gene match: 9. CDR3 size: 16 residues.

This chain links TRBV7-2 with TRBJ2-1; 8 bases map to TRBD2. Trimming removed 5 bases from V and 8 bases from J; junction bases left unmatched: 11. The V gene's germline CDR1 is SGHTA and CDR2 FQGNSA. The CDR3 has 15 amino acids. The CDR3 DNA reads as TGTGCCAGCAGCACAGAGGTCGGGAGGGCTTATGAGCAGTTCTTC. Its translation is CASSTEVGRAYEQFF.

The genes are TRBV3-1 and TRBJ2-4, with 9 positions matching TRBD2. This CDR3 is built from 14 residues. Trimming cost V 3 bases and J 8 bases; bases outside gene matches: 5. Germline V gene lookup returns CDR1 LGHDT and CDR2 YNNKEL (reference sequence). CDR3 nucleotide sequence: TGTGCCAGCAGCCAGCGGGAGGGAGGAGACATTCAGTACTTC. It encodes CASSQREGGDIQYF.

This chain joins TRBV5-1 and TRBJ2-5; possible D gene TRBD1, 5 bases. This CDR3 has 13 residues. Germline V gene data show CDR1 as SGHRS and CDR2 as YFSETQ. V was cut by 5 bases and J by 5 bases, with 13 bases left in between. CDR3 protein: CASRLGRVETQYF. CDR3 nucleotides: TGCGCCAGCAGACTTGGCAGGGTTGAGACCCAGTACTTC.

This clonotype was found a few times. The chain combines TRBV19 with TRBJ2-7; 7 positions agree with TRBD1. Germline lookup yields CDR1 LNHDA and CDR2 SQIVND (reference sequence). There are 18 residues in the CDR3. The J segment lost 2 bases and the V segment lost 6 bases, leaving 19 bases of the junction unmatched. For the CDR3, the DNA is TGTGCCAGTAGCCATTTTAATGACCGGGACAGCAGAGCCTACGAGCAGTACTTC. Its protein is CASSHFNDRDSRAYEQYF.

J is TRBJ2-1 and V is TRBV29-1; D possibly uses TRBD1 or TRBD2 (5 bases each). The CDR3 is made up of 16 amino acids. Looked up from germline, CDR1 is SQVTM and CDR2 is ANQGSEA. Trimming removed 4 bases at V and 3 bases at J, with 19 bases between. CDR3 sequence reads: CSVGLAGAQFYNEQFF. The CDR3 bases are TGCAGCGTTGGGCTAGCCGGGGCCCAATTCTACAATGAGCAGTTCTTC.

This chain joins TRBV12-3 or TRBV12-4 and TRBJ2-1; D may be TRBD1 (6 bases). The CDR3 runs 17 residues. Trimming took off 5 bases at V and 0 bases at J, with 17 bases between the two ends. In DNA, the CDR3 is TGTGCCAGCAGTCCAGGGGCCATTGTTTCCTCCTACAATGAGCAGTTCTTC. It yields the protein CASSPGAIVSSYNEQFF.

The J gene is TRBJ1-4, the V gene TRBV20-1, with 7 bases identical to TRBD1. J gave up 6 bases and V 3 bases, and 10 bases lay outside the gene matches. The CDR3 loop spans 15 amino acids. CDR1 is DFQATT, CDR2 SNEGSKA, per germline (reference sequence). CDR3 nucleotides: TGCAGTGCTAGCTTTCGGGCAGGGGGATATGAAAAACTGTTTTTT. It is translated as CSASFRAGGYEKLFF.

This clonotype was observed many times. V gene TRBV7-8 combines with J gene TRBJ2-3; the D gene is possibly TRBD2 (6 bases). The V and J ends lost 2 bases and 6 bases respectively, with 12 bases between them. The CDR3 is made up of 14 amino acids. Per germline, CDR1 SGHVS and CDR2 FQNEAQ. Here the CDR3 DNA reads TGTGCCAGCAGCTTAAGCCGGGGGTGGGATACGCAGTATTTT. The encoded protein is CASSLSRGWDTQYF.

The chain has TRBV20-1 and TRBJ2-1; D is possibly TRBD2 (5 bases). The CDR3 runs to 12 residues. The V and J ends lost 8 bases and 7 bases respectively, with 15 bases between them. Germline V gene sequence: CDR1 DFQATT, CDR2 SNEGSKA (reference sequence). CDR3 loop: CSPLGEGNEQFF. In nucleotides, the CDR3 is TGCAGTCCTCTCGGCGAGGGAAATGAGCAGTTCTTC.

The gene calls are TRBV5-1 and TRBJ2-1, with D uncertain. With 7 bases removed from V and 5 bases from J, the gap between germline ends came to 22 bases. The CDR3 has 16 amino acids. CDR1 SGHRS and CDR2 YFSETQ come from the germline V gene. This CDR3 reads CASSPPVFSGHNEQFF. The CDR3 DNA follows: TGCGCCAGCTCTCCCCCCGTCTTTTCGGGCCACAATGAGCAGTTCTTC.

The V call is TRBV12-3 or TRBV12-4, the J call TRBJ2-5; no firm D call. The CDR3 length is 15 residues. V lost 4 bases, J lost 5 bases, and 17 bases lay in between. The CDR3 DNA reads as TGTGCCAGCAGTTCCCTCCAGTTGAGTACGGAGACCCAGTACTTC. Residues: CASSSLQLSTETQYF.

In its sample, this clonotype was seen a few times. The chain couples TRBV12-3 or TRBV12-4 to TRBJ2-5; 7 bases are shared with TRBD1. The J segment lost 1 base and the V segment lost 6 bases, leaving 5 bases of the junction unmatched. The CDR3 sequence is 14 residues long. The CDR3 spells CASRRQGPQETQYF. The CDR3 region has the DNA TGTGCCAGCAGGCGACAGGGCCCCCAAGAGACCCAGTACTTC.

This clonotype showed up just a few times. The J gene is TRBJ2-5, the V gene TRBV6-5, with 10 nucleotides matching TRBD2. Germline-derived CDR1 and CDR2 are MNHEY and SVGAGI. Trimming at V came to 2 bases and at J to 4 bases, leaving 13 bases not matched to a gene. This CDR3 is 18 amino acids long. The CDR3 here is CASSYSLEAGGRGETQYF. The CDR3 DNA follows: TGTGCCAGCAGTTACAGTTTAGAAGCGGGGGGGCGGGGAGAGACCCAGTACTTC.

V is TRBV11-2 and J is TRBJ1-6; 9 nucleotides line up with TRBD1. The CDR3 is made up of 15 amino acids. V trimming: 10 bases; J trimming: 7 bases; junction bases outside the gene matches: 11. Germline V lookup: CDR1 SGHAT, CDR2 FQNNGV. The CDR3 sequence: CATNRGQGGNSPLHF. The CDR3 nucleotides read TGTGCCACCAACCGGGGACAGGGAGGCAATTCACCCCTCCACTTT. The full variable domain, its missing parts supplied by reference TRBV11-2 and TRBJ1-6, is EAGVAQSPRYKIIEKRQSVAFWCNPISGHATLYWYQQILGQGPKLLIQFQNNGVVDDSQLPKDRFSAERLKGVDSTLKIQPAKLEDSAVYLCATNRGQGGNSPLHFGNGTRLTVT.